This T cell receptor beta chain stems from a study of radiotherapy plus CTLA-4 blockade in lung cancer. On the study more broadly: Objective responses were seen in over 15% of patients, disease control in 25% to 35%.

Details on this clone: Its antigen is undetermined.

General study results and limits: Among reported predictors of response, early blood T cell clone dynamics with interferon-beta performed best. Clones derived from tumor TCRs expanded in blood after radiotherapy plus ipilimumab.

The study treated chemo-refractory metastatic non-small-cell lung cancer patients with focal radiation plus ipilimumab CTLA-4 blockade. Sequencing was performed with immunoSEQ multiplex PCR; in TCRdb, only in-frame clones are kept and a portion is missing. The top ten clones hold roughly 4% of a sample with about 60,000 clones, about 80% of them seen once. This material consisted of peripheral blood, taken from a patient treated with radiotherapy plus ipilimumab. The sequence came from a human donor with non-small cell lung cancer who had a partial response to radiotherapy plus ipilimumab.

The DNA for the CDR3 is TGTGCCAGTAACCGGGACACAGATACGCAGTATTTT. Translating gives CASNRDTDTQYF. The rearrangement joins TRBV7-9 to TRBJ2-3, with a weak D call TRBD2 (5 bases). Trimming stripped 9 bases from V and 2 bases from J, with 9 bases between. CDR1 SEHNR and CDR2 FQNEAQ come from the germline V gene (reference sequence). This CDR3 region has 12 residues.